The next 20 T cell receptor beta chains were all read from a single sample in a study of blood T cell repertoires in COVID-19 (dated by TCRdb to about 2020). Receptors were amplified or captured by the immunoSEQ multiplex PCR assay. Entries here come from immuneACCESS through TCRdb and include only in-frame sequences with V and J called. Some clones fail to appear in such tables; in the studies checked, an unresolved V gene covers under half of the shortfall, and the cause of the remainder is unknown. This sample lists some 290,000 clones; roughly 90% were detected once. Almost 9.5% of the sample is in the top ten clones. Sequencing used PBMCs or T cells enriched from blood (not recorded which). The receptor source for this set is a woman younger than 45 who had recovered from COVID-19.

The CDR3 region is CASSDISGRGKYEQYF. The CDR3 nucleotides are TGCGCCAGCAGCGATATAAGCGGGAGGGGGAAGTATGAGCAGTACTTC. The J gene is TRBJ2-7, the V gene TRBV4-3; 10 bases fit TRBD2. This CDR3 contains 16 residues. Germline V CDR1 and CDR2: LGHNA, YSLEER. The ends lost 5 bases at V and 7 bases at J; junction bases unmatched: 14.

The gene calls are TRBV7-8 and TRBJ2-1, with TRBD2 matching over 7 bases. Trimming at V came to 5 bases and at J to 4 bases, leaving 8 bases not matched to a gene. Germline CDR1 SGHVS, CDR2 FQNEAQ. The CDR3 sequence is 15 residues long. The CDR3 DNA follows: TGTGCCAGCAGCCCCTGGAGCGGGACGTACAATGAGCAGTTCTTC. This gives the protein CASSPWSGTYNEQFF.

A note on this clone: Other nucleotide sequences from this sample produce the same CDR3. The chain recombines TRBV29-1 with TRBJ1-5; D gene ambiguous. CDR3 length: 13 residues. The germline V and J ends were trimmed by 4 bases and 4 bases, with 11 bases remaining between them. The germline V gene has CDR1 SQVTM and CDR2 ANQGSEA. The CDR3 sequence: CSVARDTNQPQHF. DNA of the CDR3: TGCAGCGTTGCCCGGGATACAAATCAGCCCCAGCATTTT.

V gene TRBV29-1 combines with J gene TRBJ2-7; D may be TRBD1 (6 bases). Between the trimmed V and J ends, which lost 1 base and 3 bases, there was a span of 31 bases. The CDR3 totals 20 residues. The V gene's germline CDR1 is SQVTM and CDR2 ANQGSEA. The chain's CDR3 is CSVEVEPGPGRTVGYYEQYF. DNA of the CDR3: TGCAGCGTTGAAGTTGAACCGGGACCCGGTCGGACAGTGGGATACTACGAGCAGTACTTC.

The chain couples TRBV5-4 to TRBJ1-5; possible D gene TRBD1, 5 bases. The germline V gene has CDR1 SGHNT and CDR2 YYREEE (reference sequence). Trimming removed 0 bases from V and 0 bases from J, with 7 bases in between. This CDR3 region has 15 residues. The CDR3 region has the DNA TGTGCCAGCAGCTTGGGCGGGACTAGCAATCAGCCCCAGCATTTT. Translating it yields CASSLGGTSNQPQHF.

V is TRBV7-2 and J is TRBJ2-1; TRBD2 agrees at 7 bases. After removal of 2 bases from V and 14 bases from J, the junction contained 9 bases not matched to a gene. From germline, CDR1 is SGHTA and CDR2 FQGNSA. This CDR3 has 13 amino acids. The CDR3 coding sequence is TGTGCCAGCAGCTTACAATTGCGGACTAGTGAGTTCTTC. This encodes CASSLQLRTSEFF. Supplemented by reference TRBV7-2 and TRBJ2-1, the full variable domain reads GAGVSQSPSNKVTEKGKDVELRCDPISGHTALYWYRQSLGQGLEFLIYFQGNSAPDKSGLPSDRFSAERTGGSVSTLTIQRTQQEDSAVYLCASSLQLRTSEFFGPGTRLTVL.

The rearrangement uses TRBV7-2 and TRBJ2-3, with TRBD1 matching over 10 bases. The CDR3 is 15 amino acids. Germline values: CDR1 SGHTA, CDR2 FQGNSA. J was trimmed by 5 bases and V by 5 bases; bases with no gene match: 7. The CDR3 reads CASSDPGTGEDTQYF. DNA of the CDR3: TGTGCCAGCAGCGACCCCGGGACAGGGGAAGATACGCAGTATTTT.

This clone has more than one count but fewer than ten. Other DNA sequences of this sample code for an identical CDR3. The chain joins TRBV7-6 to TRBJ1-1, with unresolved D. Germline-derived CDR1 and CDR2 are SGHVS and FNYEAQ. The ends were cut back, 2 bases at V and 1 base at J, with 5 bases in the middle. The CDR3 consists of 13 residues. The CDR3 nucleotides read TGTGCCAGCAGCTTACCAGGGAACACTGAAGCTTTCTTT. Encoded protein: CASSLPGNTEAFF.

The CDR3 coding sequence is TGTGCCAGCAGACGGGGACAGGGGTACGAGCAGTACTTC. Protein: CASRRGQGYEQYF. The V call is TRBV6-5, the J call TRBJ2-7; 10 bases map to TRBD1. Germline CDR1 is MNHEY and CDR2 is SVGAGI. Unmatched junction bases numbered 3, after V lost 6 bases and J lost 4 bases. CDR3 size: 13 residues.

The rearrangement uses TRBV19 and TRBJ1-2, with D maybe TRBD1 (5 bases). CDR3 length: 13 residues. V was pared by 5 bases and J by 3 bases, with 10 bases between. Germline V gene sequence: CDR1 LNHDA, CDR2 SQIVND (reference sequence). The CDR3 DNA is TGTGCCAGTAGTCAGGGATTGGACTATGGCTACACCTTC. This gives the protein CASSQGLDYGYTF.

J is TRBJ1-1 and V is TRBV5-4; no definite D call. The CDR3 length is 15 residues. V was trimmed by 3 bases and J by 4 bases, leaving 16 bases between them. Germline V gives CDR1 SGHNT, CDR2 YYREEE (reference sequence). The CDR3 sequence: CASSYWTPTGTEAFF. In nucleotides, the CDR3 is TGTGCCAGCAGCTATTGGACTCCAACGGGCACTGAAGCTTTCTTT.

The CDR3 nucleotides read TGCGCCAGCAGCCTGAGATCGGGGGGCTTTTACGAGCAGTACTTC. It codes for CASSLRSGGFYEQYF. The J gene is TRBJ2-7, the V gene TRBV5-1; a weak D match, TRBD2 (7 bases). Trimming took 4 bases from V and 4 from J, leaving 18 bases between them. CDR3 length: 15 residues. Germline V gene lookup returns CDR1 SGHRS and CDR2 YFSETQ.

This clone has just a few counts. V gene TRBV20-1 combines with J gene TRBJ2-3; possibly TRBD2 for D (5 bases). V lost 3 bases and J lost 0, with 13 bases in between. This CDR3 is 15 amino acids long. CDR1 and CDR2 from the germline V gene are DFQATT and SNEGSKA (reference sequence). CDR3 nucleotides: TGCAGTGCTAGTATAATGCGGGCAAGCACAGATACGCAGTATTTT. Protein sequence: CSASIMRASTDTQYF.

A single count supports this clone. J is TRBJ2-7 and V is TRBV20-1; a possible D gene is TRBD2 (5 bases). This CDR3 region has 11 residues. Germline V lookup: CDR1 DFQATT, CDR2 SNEGSKA (reference sequence). Trimming removed 3 bases from V and 5 bases from J, with 8 bases in between. DNA for the CDR3: TGCAGTGCTAGCGGGATACACGAGCAGTACTTC. Translation gives CSASGIHEQYF.

This chain connects TRBV19 to TRBJ1-1, with no clear D. Germline CDR1 LNHDA, CDR2 SQIVND (reference sequence). The ends were cut back, 5 bases at V and 1 base at J, with 8 bases in the middle. CDR3 length: 13 amino acids. The CDR3, as DNA: TGTGCCAGTAGTCCGCAGCGGAACACTGAAGCTTTCTTT. Its translation: CASSPQRNTEAFF.

The chain links TRBV2 to TRBJ1-1, with a weak D call TRBD1 (5 bases). The ends were cut back, 1 base at V and 1 base at J, with 7 bases in the middle. The germline V gene has CDR1 SNHLY and CDR2 FYNNEI. CDR3 length: 14 amino acids. In DNA form, the CDR3 reads TGTGCCAGCAGTGAAGGACAGAAGAACACTGAAGCTTTCTTT. This gives the protein CASSEGQKNTEAFF. The whole variable domain, remainder taken from reference TRBV2 and TRBJ1-1, is EPEVTQTPSHQVTQMGQEVILRCVPISNHLYFYWYRQILGQKVEFLVSFYNNEISEKSEIFDDQFSVERPDGSNFTLKIRSTKLEDSAMYFCASSEGQKNTEAFFGQGTRLTVV.

V usage is TRBV5-1 and J usage is TRBJ1-2; 9 nucleotides match TRBD1. The CDR3 spans 16 residues. V trimming: 0 bases; J trimming: 8 bases; junction bases outside the gene matches: 11. Germline V gives CDR1 SGHRS, CDR2 YFSETQ. In DNA, the CDR3 is TGCGCCAGCAGCTTGGCCCCCACAGGGGGCGACGGGGGCTACACCTTC. This gives the protein CASSLAPTGGDGGYTF.

The gene calls are TRBV12-3 or TRBV12-4 and TRBJ1-1; weak D call: TRBD1 (6 bases). Trimming pared 8 bases from V and 6 bases from J, leaving 16 bases between. This CDR3 has 13 residues. In DNA form, the CDR3 reads TGTGCCAGCTTCAAGGGGGGGACCCCTGAAGCTTTCTTT. Its translation: CASFKGGTPEAFF.

The rearrangement links TRBV18 to TRBJ2-3; 7 bases match TRBD2. CDR3 length equals 15 residues. Germline CDR1 reads KGHSH; CDR2 reads LQKENI. V lost 0 bases, J lost 4 bases, and 4 bases stayed unmatched. Written as DNA, the CDR3 is TGTGCCAGCTCACCACCGGGACTACCCGCAGATACGCAGTATTTT. It yields the protein CASSPPGLPADTQYF.

V gene TRBV7-9 combines with J gene TRBJ2-7; D is possibly TRBD1 (6 bases). V was cut by 8 bases and J by 0 bases, with 20 bases left in between. Germline V gives CDR1 SEHNR, CDR2 FQNEAQ (reference sequence). This CDR3 region has 16 residues. DNA for the CDR3: TGTGCCAGCCACCCCCCAACAGGGATAACCTCCTACGAGCAGTACTTC. Translating gives CASHPPTGITSYEQYF.